This TCR beta chain was sequenced during a study of blood T cell repertoires in COVID-19. Study details: Samples of COVID-19 (acute and convalescent) were obtained from the United States, Italy and Spain. Sources were T cells, B-cell-depleted T cells, or PBMCs; the material itself was cDNA or gDNA.

The germline CDR1 and CDR2 sequences are GTSNPN and SVGIG (reference sequence). The CDR3 contains 15 residues. Trimming pared 1 base from V and 3 bases from J, leaving 14 bases between. The method was immunoSEQ multiplex PCR; TCRdb's version includes in-frame clones alone and lacks a portion of them. The sample comprises 40,000 to 45,000 clones, roughly nine tenths of which are singletons, and just under 9.5% rests with the top ten. The V and J genes are TRBV30 and TRBJ2-3; possible D gene TRBD1, 5 bases. Input material: peripheral blood. The TCR was taken from a man in his forties or fifties with active COVID-19. CDR3 in DNA: TGTGCCTGGAGTGCAGGGCCTCTATTAACAGATACGCAGTATTTT. Its protein is CAWSAGPLLTDTQYF.